These T cell receptor beta chains were read from a single sample in a study of cytomegalovirus exposure and HLA in healthy donors. Libraries were prepared by immunoSEQ multiplex PCR; TCRdb keeps only in-frame clonotypes and omits some of them. The sample consists of approximately 37,000 clones, around 69% of them appearing once. The sample taken for sequencing was PBMCs. Receptor source: a man aged 30 to 45 in good health and CMV-seronegative. Both conserved end residues are part of each CDR3. Each record gives: J gene, clone size, V gene, CDR3 protein. Size tells how often a clone was seen (once, few, many) or the class of an expanded clone, and some rows leave it out.

J gene: TRBJ1-2
clone size: few
V gene: TRBV5-1
CDR3 protein: CASSGGGDGYTF

J gene: TRBJ2-5
clone size: NA
V gene: TRBV6-5
CDR3 protein: CATQTGRWGQETQYF

J gene: TRBJ2-3
clone size: NA
V gene: TRBV28
CDR3 protein: CASLRLSSTDTQYF

J gene: NA
clone size: NA
V gene: TRBV7-6
CDR3 protein: CASSLGSRGTSYEQYF

J gene: TRBJ1-1
clone size: NA
V gene: TRBV5-1
CDR3 protein: CASSLGGLVTEAFF

J gene: TRBJ1-5
clone size: NA
V gene: TRBV2
CDR3 protein: CASRPTVSNQPQHF

J gene: TRBJ2-2
clone size: few
V gene: TRBV6-6
CDR3 protein: CASSHRAGELFF

J gene: TRBJ2-1
clone size: NA
V gene: TRBV2
CDR3 protein: CASSISQGVRNEQFF

J gene: TRBJ2-7
clone size: NA
V gene: TRBV7-2
CDR3 protein: CASSLRVSEQYF

J gene: TRBJ2-4
clone size: NA
V gene: TRBV28
CDR3 protein: CASSLLQGASNIQYF

J gene: TRBJ2-2
clone size: NA
V gene: TRBV28
CDR3 protein: CATRGGTGELFF

J gene: TRBJ1-4
clone size: NA
V gene: TRBV19
CDR3 protein: CASSIGGATNEKLFF

J gene: TRBJ2-5
clone size: NA
V gene: TRBV19
CDR3 protein: CASSMASGSLYF

J gene: TRBJ1-1
clone size: NA
V gene: TRBV18
CDR3 protein: CASSPIGQGMNTEAFF

J gene: TRBJ2-7
clone size: NA
V gene: TRBV18
CDR3 protein: CASSPPLAGGYTYEQYF

J gene: TRBJ2-7
clone size: NA
V gene: TRBV6-6
CDR3 protein: CASSLYGTSGYEQYF

J gene: TRBJ2-5
clone size: NA
V gene: TRBV7-2
CDR3 protein: CASSLVLGGETQYF

J gene: TRBJ1-6
clone size: NA
V gene: TRBV27
CDR3 protein: CASTQPRDRGHNSPLHF

J gene: TRBJ2-1
clone size: NA
V gene: TRBV28
CDR3 protein: CASSLWGDISYNEQFF

J gene: TRBJ2-1
clone size: NA
V gene: TRBV11-2
CDR3 protein: CASSLRPSGSTYEQFF

J gene: TRBJ2-3
clone size: NA
V gene: TRBV27
CDR3 protein: CASSLEFGGTGDTQYF

J gene: TRBJ1-3
clone size: NA
V gene: TRBV4-1
CDR3 protein: CASSSRQVPEDTIYF

J gene: TRBJ2-5
clone size: NA
V gene: TRBV27
CDR3 protein: CASSLKFGGTHQETQYF

J gene: TRBJ1-2
clone size: NA
V gene: TRBV19
CDR3 protein: CASSANPLTGKYAYGYTF

J gene: TRBJ1-2
clone size: NA
V gene: TRBV5-8
CDR3 protein: CASSLKTGGAYGYTF

J gene: TRBJ2-2
clone size: NA
V gene: TRBV27
CDR3 protein: CASSFGGRGNTGELFF

J gene: TRBJ1-2
clone size: NA
V gene: TRBV14
CDR3 protein: CASSPGQGILYGYTF

J gene: TRBJ2-3
clone size: NA
V gene: TRBV25-1
CDR3 protein: CASSDGLAGGTDTQYF

J gene: TRBJ2-3
clone size: NA
V gene: TRBV5-8
CDR3 protein: CASSLGQASTDTQYF

J gene: TRBJ1-1
clone size: NA
V gene: TRBV19
CDR3 protein: CASMDSPNTEAFF

J gene: TRBJ2-2
clone size: NA
V gene: TRBV9
CDR3 protein: CASSVGGSGGTGELFF

J gene: TRBJ2-1
clone size: NA
V gene: TRBV7-8
CDR3 protein: CASSLGPKTGLAGNEQFF

J gene: TRBJ2-7
clone size: NA
V gene: TRBV7-9
CDR3 protein: CASSHYSGPPYEQYF

J gene: TRBJ2-3
clone size: NA
V gene: TRBV4-1
CDR3 protein: CASSQAFSGTADTQYF

J gene: TRBJ1-1
clone size: NA
V gene: TRBV6-5
CDR3 protein: CASSYQQGEAFF

J gene: TRBJ2-7
clone size: NA
V gene: TRBV6-1
CDR3 protein: CASLDRGDTGQYF

J gene: TRBJ1-3
clone size: NA
V gene: TRBV6-1
CDR3 protein: CASWSGTIYF

J gene: TRBJ1-1
clone size: large
V gene: TRBV7-6
CDR3 protein: CASSLGIMNTEAFF

J gene: TRBJ1-6
clone size: once
V gene: TRBV30
CDR3 protein: CATGQTNSPLHF

J gene: TRBJ1-2
clone size: NA
V gene: TRBV7-9
CDR3 protein: CASSLEGVFYTF

J gene: TRBJ2-1
clone size: NA
V gene: TRBV6-6
CDR3 protein: CASSYGATYNEQFF

J gene: TRBJ2-3
clone size: NA
V gene: TRBV10-2
CDR3 protein: CASSQQGSDTQYF

J gene: TRBJ2-3
clone size: once
V gene: TRBV7-9
CDR3 protein: CASSLARGLSDTQYF

J gene: TRBJ2-1
clone size: NA
V gene: TRBV29-1
CDR3 protein: CSVGTSGNEQFF

J gene: TRBJ1-2
clone size: NA
V gene: TRBV28
CDR3 protein: CASSWGGTSTGGYTF

J gene: TRBJ2-5
clone size: NA
V gene: TRBV20-1
CDR3 protein: CSPRELETQYF

J gene: TRBJ1-1
clone size: NA
V gene: TRBV5-1
CDR3 protein: CASREDSPPEAFF

J gene: TRBJ1-2
clone size: NA
V gene: TRBV2
CDR3 protein: CASKAEGQVNYGYTF

J gene: TRBJ1-2
clone size: NA
V gene: TRBV7-2
CDR3 protein: CASSRGSNYGYTF

J gene: TRBJ1-1
clone size: NA
V gene: TRBV23-1
CDR3 protein: CALTPGGEGTEAFF

J gene: TRBJ1-1
clone size: NA
V gene: TRBV6-1
CDR3 protein: CASSQQGGTEAFF

J gene: TRBJ1-2
clone size: NA
V gene: TRBV2
CDR3 protein: CASSRQGVNYGYTF

J gene: TRBJ2-7
clone size: NA
V gene: TRBV5-1
CDR3 protein: CASSLATGTAESYEQYF

J gene: TRBJ2-7
clone size: NA
V gene: TRBV9
CDR3 protein: CASSLRDTPGLAGVSYEQYF

J gene: TRBJ1-6
clone size: few
V gene: TRBV27
CDR3 protein: CASRIQGNSYNSPLHF